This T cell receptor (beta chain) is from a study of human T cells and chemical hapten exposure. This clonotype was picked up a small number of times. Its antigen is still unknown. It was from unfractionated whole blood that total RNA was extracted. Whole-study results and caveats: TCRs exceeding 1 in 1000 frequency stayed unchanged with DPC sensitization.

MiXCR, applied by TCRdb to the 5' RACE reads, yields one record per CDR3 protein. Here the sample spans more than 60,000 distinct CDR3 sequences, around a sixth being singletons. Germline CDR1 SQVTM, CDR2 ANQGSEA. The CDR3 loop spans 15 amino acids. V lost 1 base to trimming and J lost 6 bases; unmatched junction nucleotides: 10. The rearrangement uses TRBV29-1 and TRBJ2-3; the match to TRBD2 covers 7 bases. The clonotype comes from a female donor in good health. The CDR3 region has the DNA TGCAGCGTTGAAGGCGAGGCGGGAGAGTTGGATACGCAGTATTTT. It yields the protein CSVEGEAGELDTQYF.